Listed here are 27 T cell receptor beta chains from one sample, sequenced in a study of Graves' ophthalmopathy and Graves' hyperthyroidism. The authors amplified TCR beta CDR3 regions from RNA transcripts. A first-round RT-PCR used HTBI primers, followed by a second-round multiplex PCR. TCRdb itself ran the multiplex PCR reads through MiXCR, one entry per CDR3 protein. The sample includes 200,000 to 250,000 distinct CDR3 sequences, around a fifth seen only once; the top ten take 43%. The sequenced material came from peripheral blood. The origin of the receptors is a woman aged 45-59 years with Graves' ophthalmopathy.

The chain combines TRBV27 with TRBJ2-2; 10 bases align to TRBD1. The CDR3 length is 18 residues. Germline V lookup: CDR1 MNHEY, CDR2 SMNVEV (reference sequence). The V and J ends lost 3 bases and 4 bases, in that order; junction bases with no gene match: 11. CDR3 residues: CASSFISGGQGTTGELFF. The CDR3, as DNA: TGTGCCAGCAGTTTTATCAGTGGGGGACAGGGGACCACCGGGGAGCTGTTTTTT.

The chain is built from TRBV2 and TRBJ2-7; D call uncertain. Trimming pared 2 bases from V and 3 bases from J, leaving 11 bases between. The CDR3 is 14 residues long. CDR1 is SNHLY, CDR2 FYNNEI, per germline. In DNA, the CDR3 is TGTGCCAGCAGTGAACGCGTTCACTGCTACGAGCAGTACTTC. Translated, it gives CASSERVHCYEQYF.

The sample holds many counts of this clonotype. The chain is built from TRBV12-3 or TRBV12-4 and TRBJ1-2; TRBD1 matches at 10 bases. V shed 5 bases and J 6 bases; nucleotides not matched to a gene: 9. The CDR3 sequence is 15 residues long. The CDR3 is CASSLGTGAVDGYTF. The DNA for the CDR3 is TGTGCCAGCAGTCTCGGGACAGGGGCGGTCGATGGCTACACCTTC.

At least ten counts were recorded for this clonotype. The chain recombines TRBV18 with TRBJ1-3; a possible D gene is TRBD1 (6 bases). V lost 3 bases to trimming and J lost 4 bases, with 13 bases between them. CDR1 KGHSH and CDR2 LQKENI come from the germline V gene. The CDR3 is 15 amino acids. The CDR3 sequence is CASSPPGATGNTIYF. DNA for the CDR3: TGTGCCAGCTCACCGCCGGGGGCTACGGGAAACACCATATATTTT.

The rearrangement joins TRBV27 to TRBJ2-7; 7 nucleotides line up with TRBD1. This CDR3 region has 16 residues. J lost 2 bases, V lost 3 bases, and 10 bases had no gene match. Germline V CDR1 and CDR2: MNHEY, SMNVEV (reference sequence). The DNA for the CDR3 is TGTGCCAGCAGTTTGGGGGTCGGGACAGCGGCCTACGAGCAGTACTTC. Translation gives CASSLGVGTAAYEQYF.

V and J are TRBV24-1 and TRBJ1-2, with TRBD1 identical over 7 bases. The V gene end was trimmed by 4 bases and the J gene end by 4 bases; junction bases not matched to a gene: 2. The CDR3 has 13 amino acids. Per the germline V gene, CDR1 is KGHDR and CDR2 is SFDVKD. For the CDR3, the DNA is TGTGCCACCAGTGACCGGACAGGCTATGGCTACACCTTC. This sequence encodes CATSDRTGYGYTF.

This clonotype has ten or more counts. The CDR3 nucleotides are TGTGCCAGTATTGGCCAGGGGAACACTGAAGCTTTCTTT. It encodes CASIGQGNTEAFF. This sequence joins TRBV19 and TRBJ1-1, with a tentative D call TRBD1 (5 bases). Trimming pared 7 bases from V and 1 base from J, leaving 10 bases between. The CDR3 contains 13 residues. Germline CDR1 and CDR2: LNHDA and SQIVND (reference sequence).

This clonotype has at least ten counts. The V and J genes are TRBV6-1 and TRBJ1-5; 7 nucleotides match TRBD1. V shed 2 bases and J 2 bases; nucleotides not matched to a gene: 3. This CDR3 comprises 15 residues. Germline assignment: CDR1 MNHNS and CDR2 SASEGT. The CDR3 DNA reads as TGTGCCAGCAGTGAAAGGACAGGAGGCAATCAGCCCCAGCATTTT. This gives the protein CASSERTGGNQPQHF.

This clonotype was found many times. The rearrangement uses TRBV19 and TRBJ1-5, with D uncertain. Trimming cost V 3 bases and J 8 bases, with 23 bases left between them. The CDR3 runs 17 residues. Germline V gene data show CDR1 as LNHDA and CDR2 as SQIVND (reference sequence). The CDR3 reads CASSIGFTTPGRKPQHF. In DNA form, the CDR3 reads TGTGCCAGTAGTATCGGGTTTACCACTCCGGGGAGGAAGCCCCAGCATTTT.

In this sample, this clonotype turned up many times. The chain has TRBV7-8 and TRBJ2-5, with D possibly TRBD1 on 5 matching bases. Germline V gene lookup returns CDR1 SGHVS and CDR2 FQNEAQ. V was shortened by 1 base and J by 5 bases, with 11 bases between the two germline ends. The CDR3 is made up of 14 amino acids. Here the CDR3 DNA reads TGTGCCAGCAGCTTAGAAGGGGCGTGGGAGACCCAGTACTTC. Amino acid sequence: CASSLEGAWETQYF.

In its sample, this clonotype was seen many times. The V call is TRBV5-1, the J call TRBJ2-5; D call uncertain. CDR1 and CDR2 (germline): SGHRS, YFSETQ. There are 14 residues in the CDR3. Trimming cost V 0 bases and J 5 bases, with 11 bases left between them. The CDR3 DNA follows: TGCGCCAGCAGCTTGGCCCCGGCCTCGGAGACCCAGTACTTC. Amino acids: CASSLAPASETQYF.

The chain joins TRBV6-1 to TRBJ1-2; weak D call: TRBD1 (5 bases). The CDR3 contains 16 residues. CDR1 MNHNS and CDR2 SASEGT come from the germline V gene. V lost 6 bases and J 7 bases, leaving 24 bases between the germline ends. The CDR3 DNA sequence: TGTGCCAGCAGAGATTTCGTGGACAAACACGCCTTTGGCTACACCTTC. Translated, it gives CASRDFVDKHAFGYTF.

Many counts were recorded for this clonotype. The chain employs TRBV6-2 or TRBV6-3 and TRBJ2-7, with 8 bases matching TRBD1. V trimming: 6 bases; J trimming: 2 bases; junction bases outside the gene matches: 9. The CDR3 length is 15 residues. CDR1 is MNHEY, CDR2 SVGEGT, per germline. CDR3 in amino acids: CASRKTGTGTYEQYF. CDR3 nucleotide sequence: TGTGCCAGCAGAAAGACCGGGACAGGCACCTACGAGCAGTACTTC.

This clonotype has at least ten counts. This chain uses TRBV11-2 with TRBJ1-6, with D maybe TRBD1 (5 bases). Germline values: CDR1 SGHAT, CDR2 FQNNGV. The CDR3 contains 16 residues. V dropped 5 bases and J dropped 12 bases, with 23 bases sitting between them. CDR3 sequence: CASSKPGRGLLGPLHF. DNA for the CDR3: TGTGCCAGCAGCAAGCCGGGACGGGGACTCCTCGGACCCCTCCACTTT.

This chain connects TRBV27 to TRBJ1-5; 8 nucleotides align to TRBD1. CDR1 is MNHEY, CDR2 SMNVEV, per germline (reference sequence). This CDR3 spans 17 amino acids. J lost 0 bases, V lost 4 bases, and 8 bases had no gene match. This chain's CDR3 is CASSSSGGDYSNQPQHF. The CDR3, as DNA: TGTGCCAGCAGTTCGTCAGGGGGCGACTATAGCAATCAGCCCCAGCATTTT.

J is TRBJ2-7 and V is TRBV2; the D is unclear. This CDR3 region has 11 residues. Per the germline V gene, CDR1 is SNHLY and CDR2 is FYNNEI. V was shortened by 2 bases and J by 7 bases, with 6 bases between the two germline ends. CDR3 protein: CASSESGEQYF. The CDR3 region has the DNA TGTGCCAGCAGTGAATCTGGGGAGCAGTACTTC.

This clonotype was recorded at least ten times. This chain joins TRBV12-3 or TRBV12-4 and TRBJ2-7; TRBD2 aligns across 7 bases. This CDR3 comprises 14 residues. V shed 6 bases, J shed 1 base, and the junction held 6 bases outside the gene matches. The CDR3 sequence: CASSRDYASYEQYF. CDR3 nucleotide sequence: TGTGCCAGCAGCCGGGACTACGCGTCCTACGAGCAGTACTTC.

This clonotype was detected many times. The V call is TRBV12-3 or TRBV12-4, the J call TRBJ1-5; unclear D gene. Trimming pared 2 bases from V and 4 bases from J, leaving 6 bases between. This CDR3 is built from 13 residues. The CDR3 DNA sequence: TGTGCCAGCAGTTTAACACAGAATCAGCCCCAGCATTTT. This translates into CASSLTQNQPQHF.

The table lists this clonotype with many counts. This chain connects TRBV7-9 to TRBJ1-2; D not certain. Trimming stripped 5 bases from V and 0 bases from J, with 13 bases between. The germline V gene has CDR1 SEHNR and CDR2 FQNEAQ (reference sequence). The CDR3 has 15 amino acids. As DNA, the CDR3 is TGTGCCAGCAGCCCTAGCTGGGCATCTAACTATGGCTACACCTTC. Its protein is CASSPSWASNYGYTF.

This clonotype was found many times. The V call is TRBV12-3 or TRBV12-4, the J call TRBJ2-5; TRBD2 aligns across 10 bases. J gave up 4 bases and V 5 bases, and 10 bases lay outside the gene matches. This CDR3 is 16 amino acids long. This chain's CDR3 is CASSVTSGSPGETQYF. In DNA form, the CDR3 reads TGTGCCAGCAGTGTGACTAGCGGGTCCCCGGGAGAGACCCAGTACTTC.

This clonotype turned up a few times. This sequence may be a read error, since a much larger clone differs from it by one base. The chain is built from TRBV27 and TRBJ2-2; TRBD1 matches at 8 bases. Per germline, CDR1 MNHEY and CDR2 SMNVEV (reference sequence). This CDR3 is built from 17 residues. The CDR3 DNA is TGTGCCAGCAGAGGCACAGGGGGATATTCGAACACCGGGGGGCTGTTTTTT. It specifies CASRGTGGYSNTGGLFF.

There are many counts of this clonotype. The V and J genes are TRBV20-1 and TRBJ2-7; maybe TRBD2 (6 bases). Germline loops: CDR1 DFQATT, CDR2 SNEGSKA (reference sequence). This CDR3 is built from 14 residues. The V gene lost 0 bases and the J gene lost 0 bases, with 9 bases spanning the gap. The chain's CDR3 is CSAREGTFSYEQYF. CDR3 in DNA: TGCAGTGCTAGAGAAGGGACTTTCTCCTACGAGCAGTACTTC.

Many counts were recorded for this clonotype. CDR3 bases: TGTGCCAGCACCGGGGGCGGGAGCGGGGAAGAGACCCAGTACTTC. Translated, it gives CASTGGGSGEETQYF. The V and J genes are TRBV6-1 and TRBJ2-5, with a possible D match to TRBD2 (7 bases). This CDR3 is 15 amino acids long. Trimming removed 7 bases at V and 3 bases at J, with 18 bases between. The germline V gene encodes CDR1 MNHNS and CDR2 SASEGT.

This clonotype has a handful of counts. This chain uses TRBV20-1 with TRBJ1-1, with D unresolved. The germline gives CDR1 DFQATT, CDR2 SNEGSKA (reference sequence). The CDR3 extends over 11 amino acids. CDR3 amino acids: CCGNGMEKAFF. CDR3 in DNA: TGCTGCGGAAACGGGATGGAAAAAGCTTTCTTT.

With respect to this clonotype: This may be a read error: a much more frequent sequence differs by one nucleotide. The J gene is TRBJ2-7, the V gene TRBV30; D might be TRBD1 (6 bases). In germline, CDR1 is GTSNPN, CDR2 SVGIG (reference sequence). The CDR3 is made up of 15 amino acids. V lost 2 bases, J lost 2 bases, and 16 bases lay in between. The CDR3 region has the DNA TGTGCCTGGAGTACCCTCGGACAGCCAACCTACGAGCAGTACTTC. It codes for CAWSTLGQPTYEQYF. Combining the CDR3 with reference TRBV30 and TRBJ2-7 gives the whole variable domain SQTIHQWPATLVQPVGSPLSLECTVEGTSNPNLYWYRQAAGRGLQLLFYSVGIGQISSEVPQNLSASRPQDRQFILSSKKLLLSDSGFYLCAWSTLGQPTYEQYFGPGTRLTVT.

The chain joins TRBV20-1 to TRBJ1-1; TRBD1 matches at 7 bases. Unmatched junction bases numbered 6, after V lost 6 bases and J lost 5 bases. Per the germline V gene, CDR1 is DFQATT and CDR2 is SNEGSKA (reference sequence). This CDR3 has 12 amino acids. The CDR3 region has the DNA TGCAGTGCCAAACAGGGGAGTACTGAAGCTTTCTTT. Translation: CSAKQGSTEAFF.

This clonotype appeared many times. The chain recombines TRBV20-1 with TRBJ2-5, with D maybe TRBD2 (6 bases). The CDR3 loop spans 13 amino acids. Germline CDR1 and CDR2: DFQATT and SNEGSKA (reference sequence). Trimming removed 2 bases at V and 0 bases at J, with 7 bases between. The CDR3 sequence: CSARLAYQETQYF. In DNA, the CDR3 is TGCAGTGCTAGACTAGCGTACCAAGAGACCCAGTACTTC.